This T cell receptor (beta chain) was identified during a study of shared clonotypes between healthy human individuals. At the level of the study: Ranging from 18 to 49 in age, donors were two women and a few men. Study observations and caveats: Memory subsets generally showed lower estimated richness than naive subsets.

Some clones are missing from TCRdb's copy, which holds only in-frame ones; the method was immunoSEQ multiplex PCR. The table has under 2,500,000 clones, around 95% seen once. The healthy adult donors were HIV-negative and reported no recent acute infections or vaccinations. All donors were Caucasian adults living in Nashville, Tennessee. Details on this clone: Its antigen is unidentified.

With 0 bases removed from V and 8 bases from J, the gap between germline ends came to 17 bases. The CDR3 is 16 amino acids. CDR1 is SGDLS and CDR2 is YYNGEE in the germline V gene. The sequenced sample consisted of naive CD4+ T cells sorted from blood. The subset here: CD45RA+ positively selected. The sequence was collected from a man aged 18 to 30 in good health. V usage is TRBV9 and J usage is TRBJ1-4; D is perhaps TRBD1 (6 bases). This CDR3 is CASSVGSRGSWEKLFF. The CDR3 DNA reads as TGTGCCAGCAGCGTAGGATCCAGGGGTTCGTGGGAAAAACTGTTTTTT.